Listed below are T cell receptor beta chains from one sample, sequenced in a study of T-cell memory formation after mild COVID-19. MiXCR, run by TCRdb on the 5' RACE reads, gives a single entry per CDR3 protein. This sample carries 65,000 to 100,000 distinct CDR3 sequences, 10% to 15% of them seen once, and the ten largest clones take less than 45%. The sequenced sample was PBMCs or a T cell subset sorted from them (not recorded which). These receptors originate from a man between 18 and 35 years old who had mild COVID-19 (a few samples of this study predate the infection). Cell type and time point are not known. The CDR3 runs from the conserved cysteine through the conserved F or W. Fields, in order: V gene, J gene, D gene, CDR3 protein. D genes are given only for firm matches.

TRBV4-2	TRBJ1-5	-	CASSQEGNSNQPQHF
TRBV6-5	TRBJ2-6	-	CASSYGVPGAGANVLTF
TRBV4-1	TRBJ2-5	TRBD1	CASSHVQGADQETQYF
TRBV12-3/TRBV12-4	TRBJ1-3	TRBD1	CASSGQGAGNTIYF
TRBV12-3/TRBV12-4	TRBJ1-1	-	CASSSGDSNTEAFF
TRBV28	TRBJ2-2	-	CASRPRQVNTGELFF
TRBV9	TRBJ2-7	TRBD1	CASSFRDRAYEQYF
TRBV6-2/TRBV6-3	TRBJ1-1	-	CASSFLVNTEAFF
TRBV4-3	TRBJ2-5	-	CASSPLYGEAQETQYF
TRBV2	TRBJ2-3	-	CASSESLFAGLSTDTQYF
TRBV11-2	TRBJ2-5	TRBD1	CASSFETGEQETQYF